Sequencing of this T cell receptor beta chain was carried out in a study of blood T cell repertoires in COVID-19. This CDR3 region has 14 residues. The germline V and J ends were trimmed by 4 bases and 0 bases, with 5 bases remaining between them. Looked up from germline, CDR1 is SGHRS and CDR2 is YFSETQ. Authors' methods: Nucleated cell counts were estimated from reference gene primer amplification. TCRdb's table, derived via immunoSEQ multiplex PCR, lists solely in-frame clones and lacks some. Clonal size and the V and J genes are those of that table, whereas D and trimming came from the DNA. The sample has tens of thousands of clones, 80% to 90% seen once.

The material sequenced was peripheral blood. The sequence was collected from a human donor in a cohort sampled during active COVID-19. The donor label of this sample is uncertain. V is TRBV5-1 and J is TRBJ2-6; no reliable D call. In DNA, the CDR3 is TGCGCCAGCAGCGGCAGCTCTGGGGCCAACGTCCTGACTTTC. Residues: CASSGSSGANVLTF.